The rows below give T cell receptor beta chains drawn from one sample of a study of neurological immune-mediated disorders. TCRdb redid the calling of the 5' RACE reads with MiXCR, one entry per CDR3 protein. The data show about 48,000 distinct CDR3 sequences, approximately 5.8% seen once. The sequenced material came from CD4+ T cells from blood. Receptors were obtained from a woman under 30 with multiple sclerosis. Each CDR3 is given with its conserved first and last residue. Fields, in order: V gene, J gene, D gene, clone size, CDR3 DNA, CDR3 protein. A D gene is named only where the DNA matches it firmly. Clone size appears in some rows only: once, few, many, or a class for an expanded clone.

V gene: TRBV5-5; J gene: TRBJ1-2; D gene: NA; clone size: many; CDR3 DNA: TGTGCCAGCAGCTTAAACCCGCAGGTTAACTATGGCTACACCTTC; CDR3 protein: CASSLNPQVNYGYTF
V gene: TRBV14; J gene: TRBJ2-2; D gene: NA; clone size: many; CDR3 DNA: TGTGCCAGCAGCCGCAGGCTCGACAGTGTGAACACCGGGGAGCTGTTTTTT; CDR3 protein: CASSRRLDSVNTGELFF
V gene: TRBV28; J gene: TRBJ2-3; D gene: TRBD2; clone size: NA; CDR3 DNA: TGTGCCAGCAGTAACAGACTAGCGGGAAATACAGATACACAGTATTTT; CDR3 protein: CASSNRLAGNTDTQYF
V gene: TRBV12-3/TRBV12-4; J gene: TRBJ2-4; D gene: NA; clone size: NA; CDR3 DNA: TGTGCCAGCAGTTTTGCGGGACGTAGAGCCAAAAACATTCAGTACTTC; CDR3 protein: CASSFAGRRAKNIQYF
V gene: TRBV20-1; J gene: TRBJ2-5; D gene: TRBD2; clone size: many; CDR3 DNA: TGCAGTGCTAGAGGGACTAGCGGGAGAATACAAGAGACCCAGTACTTC; CDR3 protein: CSARGTSGRIQETQYF
V gene: TRBV20-1; J gene: TRBJ2-2; D gene: NA; clone size: many; CDR3 DNA: TGCAGTGCTAGTAAAGACGGGACAACCACCGGGGAGCTGTTTTTT; CDR3 protein: CSASKDGTTTGELFF
V gene: TRBV7-6; J gene: TRBJ2-2; D gene: NA; clone size: many; CDR3 DNA: TGTGCCAGCAGCCGGAGGGCCGACGGGGAGCTGTTTTTT; CDR3 protein: CASSRRADGELFF
V gene: TRBV5-6; J gene: TRBJ1-1; D gene: TRBD1; clone size: many; CDR3 DNA: TGTGCCAGCAGCTTCGGACAGGGAGACACTGAAGCTTTCTTT; CDR3 protein: CASSFGQGDTEAFF
V gene: TRBV3-1; J gene: TRBJ2-5; D gene: NA; clone size: many; CDR3 DNA: TGTGCCAGCAGCCAAGTTAGTACGTCGCGGGAGACCCAGTACTTC; CDR3 protein: CASSQVSTSRETQYF
V gene: TRBV10-2; J gene: TRBJ1-1; D gene: TRBD1; clone size: many; CDR3 DNA: TGCGCCAGCAGAACCGACAGGGGGAATGCTGAAGCTTTCTTT; CDR3 protein: CASRTDRGNAEAFF
V gene: TRBV29-1; J gene: TRBJ1-1; D gene: NA; clone size: many; CDR3 DNA: TGCAGCGTTGGGACACCGAACACTGAAGCTTTCTTT; CDR3 protein: CSVGTPNTEAFF
V gene: TRBV5-5; J gene: TRBJ2-2; D gene: NA; clone size: many; CDR3 DNA: TGTGCCAGCAGCCAGAGGATCGGGGAGCTGTTTTTT; CDR3 protein: CASSQRIGELFF
V gene: TRBV6-5; J gene: TRBJ2-5; D gene: TRBD1; clone size: many; CDR3 DNA: TGTGCCAGCCGGACAGGGTTGGAGACCCAGTACTTC; CDR3 protein: CASRTGLETQYF
V gene: TRBV5-1; J gene: TRBJ2-3; D gene: NA; clone size: many; CDR3 DNA: TGCGCCAGCAGCGAAGACGGCACAGATACGCAGTATTTT; CDR3 protein: CASSEDGTDTQYF
V gene: TRBV5-1; J gene: TRBJ2-1; D gene: TRBD1; clone size: many; CDR3 DNA: TGCGCCAGCAGCTTGCCCGGGACAGGGAACTACAATGAGCAGTTCTTC; CDR3 protein: CASSLPGTGNYNEQFF
V gene: TRBV3-1; J gene: TRBJ1-3; D gene: NA; clone size: NA; CDR3 DNA: TGTGCCAGCAGCCAAGATGCATCCTCTGGAAACACCACGTATTTT; CDR3 protein: CASSQDASSGNTTYF
V gene: TRBV20-1; J gene: TRBJ1-6; D gene: NA; clone size: many; CDR3 DNA: TGCAGTGCTATTAGATCCAATTCACCCCTCCACTTT; CDR3 protein: CSAIRSNSPLHF
V gene: TRBV4-3; J gene: TRBJ2-1; D gene: TRBD2; clone size: many; CDR3 DNA: TGCGCCAGCAGCCAAGAAGGTCTAGCGGGCCACAATGAGCAGTTCTTC; CDR3 protein: CASSQEGLAGHNEQFF
V gene: TRBV20-1; J gene: TRBJ1-5; D gene: TRBD1; clone size: many; CDR3 DNA: TGCAGTGCGAGCGGACAGGGGAGCTCCCTCTTAAGCAATCAGCCCCAGCATTTT; CDR3 protein: CSASGQGSSLLSNQPQHF
V gene: TRBV27; J gene: TRBJ2-3; D gene: NA; clone size: once; CDR3 DNA: TGTGCCAGCTCCCCAGGACGGGTTCGGTATTTT; CDR3 protein: CASSPGRVRYF
V gene: TRBV11-2; J gene: TRBJ1-6; D gene: NA; clone size: many; CDR3 DNA: TGTGCCAGCAGCTTAGGCGGACTGCCGACTTCACCCCTCCACTTT; CDR3 protein: CASSLGGLPTSPLHF
V gene: TRBV6-6; J gene: TRBJ2-5; D gene: NA; clone size: many; CDR3 DNA: TGTGCCAGCAGACCCCGGGCAGGGCTTCACCCCGGGCAAGAGACCCAGTACTTC; CDR3 protein: CASRPRAGLHPGQETQYF
V gene: TRBV7-2; J gene: TRBJ2-5; D gene: NA; clone size: many; CDR3 DNA: TGTGCCAGCAGCTTAGCCAGGGACCAAGAGACCCAGTACTTC; CDR3 protein: CASSLARDQETQYF
V gene: TRBV5-1; J gene: TRBJ2-7; D gene: TRBD1; clone size: many; CDR3 DNA: TGCGCCAGCAGCTCGATGACAGGGAGCTCCTACGAGCAGTACTTC; CDR3 protein: CASSSMTGSSYEQYF
V gene: TRBV10-3; J gene: TRBJ2-2; D gene: NA; clone size: many; CDR3 DNA: TGTGCCATCAGCACGCCGACCACCGGGGAGCTGTTTTTT; CDR3 protein: CAISTPTTGELFF
V gene: TRBV3-1; J gene: TRBJ2-3; D gene: TRBD2; clone size: many; CDR3 DNA: TGTGCCAGCAGCCTTAGCGGGGCTACAGGAACAGATACGCAGTATTTT; CDR3 protein: CASSLSGATGTDTQYF
V gene: TRBV20-1; J gene: TRBJ1-2; D gene: NA; clone size: many; CDR3 DNA: TGCAGTGCTAGTGGGGAAACAGGGCGGGGTGGCTACACCTTC; CDR3 protein: CSASGETGRGGYTF
V gene: TRBV20-1; J gene: TRBJ2-2; D gene: NA; clone size: many; CDR3 DNA: TGCAGTGGTGTAAGTCCGACCGGGGAGCTGTTTTTT; CDR3 protein: CSGVSPTGELFF
V gene: TRBV5-1; J gene: TRBJ2-1; D gene: TRBD1; clone size: many; CDR3 DNA: TGCGCCAGCAGCTTGCAGGGGGCGATAACCTACAATGAGCAGTTCTTC; CDR3 protein: CASSLQGAITYNEQFF
V gene: TRBV12-3/TRBV12-4; J gene: TRBJ2-7; D gene: NA; clone size: few; CDR3 DNA: TGTGCCAGCAGTTTCGACGGGACTGGCATCTACGAGCAGTACTTC; CDR3 protein: CASSFDGTGIYEQYF
V gene: TRBV5-5; J gene: TRBJ1-1; D gene: TRBD1; clone size: many; CDR3 DNA: TGTGCCAGCAGCCCGGGACAGGGACCATACACTGAAGCTTTCTTT; CDR3 protein: CASSPGQGPYTEAFF
V gene: TRBV7-9; J gene: TRBJ1-4; D gene: NA; clone size: NA; CDR3 DNA: TGTGCCAGCACATGGGGCGGAAAGAGGACCCATGAAAAACTGTTTTTT; CDR3 protein: CASTWGGKRTHEKLFF
V gene: TRBV12-3/TRBV12-4; J gene: TRBJ1-1; D gene: NA; clone size: many; CDR3 DNA: TGTGCCAGCAGATACTGGGAGACCCGGGAAGCTTTCTTT; CDR3 protein: CASRYWETREAFF
V gene: TRBV10-3; J gene: TRBJ2-1; D gene: TRBD2; clone size: NA; CDR3 DNA: TGTGCCATCAGTGAACCTAGCGGCCTCTTGGATGAGCAGTTCTTC; CDR3 protein: CAISEPSGLLDEQFF
V gene: TRBV14; J gene: TRBJ2-5; D gene: NA; clone size: many; CDR3 DNA: TGTGCCAGCAGCCAAGTATTGGGAAGAGGAGAGACCCAGTACTTC; CDR3 protein: CASSQVLGRGETQYF
V gene: TRBV20-1; J gene: TRBJ1-1; D gene: TRBD1; clone size: many; CDR3 DNA: TGCAGTGCTAGATCGGGACAGAGAGCTTTCTTT; CDR3 protein: CSARSGQRAFF
V gene: TRBV12-3/TRBV12-4; J gene: TRBJ2-2; D gene: NA; clone size: few; CDR3 DNA: TGTGCCAGCAGTTCCCGGGGGCCCCACACCGGGGAGCTGTTTTTT; CDR3 protein: CASSSRGPHTGELFF
V gene: TRBV19; J gene: TRBJ1-3; D gene: NA; clone size: many; CDR3 DNA: TGTGCCAGTAGTATTGGCCCAACGCCCGGAAACACCATATATTTT; CDR3 protein: CASSIGPTPGNTIYF
V gene: TRBV10-3; J gene: TRBJ2-5; D gene: NA; clone size: many; CDR3 DNA: TGTGCCATCAGTGAGACAGGGAAAGAGACCCAGTACTTC; CDR3 protein: CAISETGKETQYF
V gene: TRBV4-3; J gene: TRBJ1-2; D gene: TRBD1; clone size: few; CDR3 DNA: TGCGCCAGCAGCCAAGACAGGACAGGGAGCTATGGCTACACCTTC; CDR3 protein: CASSQDRTGSYGYTF
V gene: TRBV27; J gene: TRBJ1-1; D gene: NA; clone size: many; CDR3 DNA: TGTGCCAGCAGTCAAGGACGCCCCCAAGGCGCTGAAGCTTTCTTT; CDR3 protein: CASSQGRPQGAEAFF
V gene: TRBV5-1; J gene: TRBJ2-7; D gene: NA; clone size: many; CDR3 DNA: TGCGCCAGCCGTGTGGGGGAACGGCAGTACTTC; CDR3 protein: CASRVGERQYF
V gene: TRBV29-1; J gene: TRBJ2-2; D gene: TRBD1; clone size: many; CDR3 DNA: TGCAGCGTCCGGGGACAGACCGGGGAGCTGTTTTTT; CDR3 protein: CSVRGQTGELFF
V gene: TRBV29-1; J gene: TRBJ2-2; D gene: TRBD2; clone size: few; CDR3 DNA: TGCAGCGTTGATGGACTAGCGGGATATACCGGGGAGCTGTTTTTT; CDR3 protein: CSVDGLAGYTGELFF
V gene: TRBV20-1; J gene: TRBJ2-4; D gene: NA; clone size: many; CDR3 DNA: TGCAGTGCCACGACAGGGAGGGGGTTACTAGCCAAAAACATTCAGTACTTC; CDR3 protein: CSATTGRGLLAKNIQYF
V gene: TRBV6-6; J gene: TRBJ1-2; D gene: NA; clone size: many; CDR3 DNA: TGTGCCAGCAGTTACTTCCCACAGACTTCTAACTATGGCTACACCTTC; CDR3 protein: CASSYFPQTSNYGYTF
V gene: TRBV28; J gene: TRBJ2-1; D gene: TRBD2; clone size: once; CDR3 DNA: TGTGCCAGCAGTGTGACTAGCGGGTTATACAATGAGCAGTTCTTC; CDR3 protein: CASSVTSGLYNEQFF
V gene: TRBV3-1; J gene: TRBJ2-2; D gene: TRBD2; clone size: many; CDR3 DNA: TGTGCCAGCAGCCAGACGCGGGGGGGCCAATCCGGGGAGCTGTTTTTT; CDR3 protein: CASSQTRGGQSGELFF
V gene: TRBV7-6; J gene: TRBJ2-4; D gene: NA; clone size: many; CDR3 DNA: TGTGCCAGCAGCTTAGCGGGTATGGCCCCACAGGACGGGGCCAAAAACATTCAGTACTTC; CDR3 protein: CASSLAGMAPQDGAKNIQYF
V gene: TRBV28; J gene: TRBJ1-5; D gene: TRBD1; clone size: many; CDR3 DNA: TGTGCCAGCAGCACCGTGGAGGGCAGGGGGACCCAGCATTTT; CDR3 protein: CASSTVEGRGTQHF